The clone carrying this TCR beta chain was seen ten or more times. The data were taken from a study of T cells in Graves' hyperthyroidism and ophthalmopathy. V was pared by 0 bases and J by 2 bases, with 5 bases between. The CDR3 is 13 amino acids. Per the germline V gene, CDR1 is SGHVS and CDR2 is FQNEAQ. TCR beta CDR3 regions were amplified from RNA. The TCR CDR3 was amplified in a first-round RT-PCR using the HTBI primer set. TCRdb redid the calling of the multiplex PCR reads with MiXCR, one entry per CDR3 protein. The data show about 760,000 distinct CDR3 sequences, around a third seen once. The chain joins TRBV7-8 to TRBJ2-7, with no clear D. The sequence came from a woman in her forties with Graves' hyperthyroidism. The sample consisted of blood. The CDR3 sequence is CASSLAVTYEQYF. In DNA, the CDR3 is TGTGCCAGCAGCTTAGCTGTTACCTACGAGCAGTACTTC.